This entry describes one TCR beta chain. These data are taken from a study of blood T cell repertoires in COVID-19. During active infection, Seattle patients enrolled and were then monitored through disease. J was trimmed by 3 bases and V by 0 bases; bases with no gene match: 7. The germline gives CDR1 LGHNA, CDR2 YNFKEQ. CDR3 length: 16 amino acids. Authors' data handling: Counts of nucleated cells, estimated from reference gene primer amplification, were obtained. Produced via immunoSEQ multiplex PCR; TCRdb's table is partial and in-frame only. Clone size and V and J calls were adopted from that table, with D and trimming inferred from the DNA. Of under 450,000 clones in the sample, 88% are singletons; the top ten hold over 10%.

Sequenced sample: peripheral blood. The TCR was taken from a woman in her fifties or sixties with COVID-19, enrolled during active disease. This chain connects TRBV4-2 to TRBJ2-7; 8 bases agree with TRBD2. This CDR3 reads CASSQEAFGTSYEQYF. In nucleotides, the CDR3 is TGTGCCAGCAGCCAAGAGGCATTCGGGACTAGCTACGAGCAGTACTTC.